This T cell receptor beta chain was sequenced in a study of OX40 agonist ivuxolimab in advanced cancers. About the study: Past anti-PD-1, anti-PD-L1 or anti-CTLA-4 therapy was accepted, and roughly 38% had received some. The study, taken as a whole, reports: Low normalized T-cell clonal expansion was additionally recorded for some nonresponders.

Assay used: immunoSEQ multiplex PCR; TCRdb lists only in-frame clones, some missing. Among tens of thousands of clones listed, 70% to 90% were seen once. Sampling of blood occurred at baseline, cycle 4 day 1, and cycle 7 day 1. Trimming at V came to 5 bases and at J to 0 bases, leaving 12 bases not matched to a gene. The CDR3 sequence is 18 residues long. Germline assignment: CDR1 SEHNR and CDR2 FQNEAQ (reference sequence). Notes on this clone: Its specificity is not known.

The material sequenced was CD4+ or CD8+ T cells sorted from blood, taken in a trial of the OX40 agonist ivuxolimab. The receptor's source is an adult with an advanced solid tumor such as melanoma, head and neck, liver or kidney cancer. V is TRBV7-9 and J is TRBJ2-2; 7 bases agree with TRBD1. This CDR3 reads CASSQTRPGQTNTGELFF. As DNA, the CDR3 is TGTGCCAGCAGCCAGACCCGACCGGGACAGACGAACACCGGGGAGCTGTTTTTT.